This T cell receptor (beta chain) was documented in a study of human T cells and chemical hapten exposure. Across the study: Patches that contained 0.01% DPC were applied to the upper back and read at 6 days.

Worth noting for this clonotype: Its antigen is undetermined.

Study-wide results and caveats: Expanded TCR counts at PT1 were positively correlated with the patch test score.

Time point: patch test 1, 2 weeks after DPC sensitization. Treatment meaning: therapeutic diphenylcyclopropenone sensitization with weekly scalp DPC. There are 15 residues in the CDR3. The germline V and J ends were trimmed by 6 bases and 2 bases, with 16 bases remaining between them. Germline V lookup: CDR1 MDHEN, CDR2 SYDVKM. In TCRdb, the RACE reads were re-called with MiXCR into one record per CDR3 protein. The sample includes roughly 70,000 distinct CDR3 sequences, about 32% seen only once; the top ten take about 8.1%. Sequencing was performed on whole blood, taken in connection with sensitization to the hapten diphenylcyclopropenone (DPC). The V and J genes are TRBV28 and TRBJ2-5; no clear D. This TCR was recovered from a man aged 35 to 55 with alopecia areata. Some clones in this sample may be carry-over from other donors' samples. Here the CDR3 reads CASRPPGRIQETQYF. The CDR3 nucleotides are TGTGCCAGCAGACCTCCTGGACGCATACAAGAGACCCAGTACTTC. Based on the CDR3 plus reference TRBV28 and TRBJ2-5, the full variable domain is DVKVTQSSRYLVKRTGEKVFLECVQDMDHENMFWYRQDPGLGLRLIYFSYDVKMKEKGDIPEGYSVSREKKERFSLILESASTNQTSMYLCASRPPGRIQETQYFGPGTRLLVL.